This entry lists 13 T cell receptor beta chains sequenced from one sample in a study of cytomegalovirus exposure and HLA in healthy donors. It was with 60 Vbeta and 13 Jbeta primers that the PCR ran. Assay: immunoSEQ multiplex PCR; the TCRdb copy retains only in-frame clones and omits some. The table has fewer than 250,000 clones, more than 65% seen once. Input material: PBMCs. These receptors came from a woman under 40 in good health and CMV-seropositive.

This clone was detected a few times. The CDR3 DNA reads TGTGCCAGCAGCTTAGGATTAACTAGCGGGAGAGCCGGGGAGCTGTTTTTT. This codes for CASSLGLTSGRAGELFF. The chain uses TRBV13 and TRBJ2-2; TRBD2 aligns across 11 bases. CDR1 PRHDT and CDR2 FYEKMQ come from the germline V gene (reference sequence). The CDR3 sequence is 17 residues long. V gave up 0 bases and J gave up 6 bases; unmatched junction bases: 6.

The rearrangement uses TRBV19 and TRBJ2-7; the match to TRBD2 covers 15 bases. The CDR3 has 17 amino acids. V lost 10 bases and J lost 0; bases outside the gene matches: 10. Germline V lookup: CDR1 LNHDA, CDR2 SQIVND (reference sequence). CDR3 region: CATSKGLAGGLSYEQYF. The CDR3 bases are TGTGCCACCTCGAAGGGACTAGCGGGAGGTCTCTCCTACGAGCAGTACTTC.

In its sample, this clone was seen a few times. V and J are TRBV27 and TRBJ2-7; D might be TRBD2 (6 bases). The CDR3 runs to 14 residues. The germline V and J ends were trimmed by 0 bases and 5 bases, with 11 bases remaining between them. Germline loops: CDR1 MNHEY, CDR2 SMNVEV (reference sequence). The CDR3 bases are TGTGCCAGCAGTTTATCTGCTAGCGTAAACGAGCAGTACTTC. This translates into CASSLSASVNEQYF.

This clone has only a few counts. The chain links TRBV27 to TRBJ2-1; 14 bases line up with TRBD2. This CDR3 has 15 residues. Germline V CDR1 and CDR2: MNHEY, SMNVEV (reference sequence). The trim removed 4 bases at V and 7 bases at J, leaving 3 bases unmatched. CDR3 region: CASSWGLAGANEQFF. CDR3 DNA: TGTGCCAGCAGTTGGGGACTAGCGGGAGCTAATGAGCAGTTCTTC.

In DNA form, the CDR3 reads TGTGCCAGCAGCCCTAAGGCGAGCGGGACGGCCGGGGAGCTGTTTTTT. This codes for CASSPKASGTAGELFF. The rearrangement joins TRBV5-6 to TRBJ2-2; 7 nucleotides agree with TRBD2. The trim removed 4 bases at V and 6 bases at J, leaving 12 bases unmatched. CDR3 length: 16 amino acids. CDR1 SGHDT and CDR2 YYEEEE come from the germline V gene.

V gene TRBV11-2 combines with J gene TRBJ2-1; the match to TRBD2 covers 8 bases. The ends lost 6 bases at V and 6 bases at J; junction bases unmatched: 19. There are 18 residues in the CDR3. CDR1 is SGHAT, CDR2 FQNNGV, per germline. The CDR3 sequence: CASRAGVGSGRGGNEQFF. The CDR3 nucleotides are TGTGCCAGCAGAGCAGGAGTCGGAAGCGGGAGAGGGGGCAATGAGCAGTTCTTC.

V usage is TRBV10-2 and J usage is TRBJ2-7; D is possibly TRBD2 (6 bases). There are 13 residues in the CDR3. Between the trimmed V and J ends, which lost 6 bases and 1 base, there was a span of 10 bases. Germline CDR1 is WSHSY and CDR2 is SAAADI. CDR3: CASRGGTSYEQYF. For the CDR3, the DNA is TGCGCCAGCAGGGGGGGAACATCCTACGAGCAGTACTTC.

This clone was observed a handful of times. The chain combines TRBV14 with TRBJ2-7; D is undetermined. The CDR3 runs 12 residues. The germline V and J ends were trimmed by 5 bases and 7 bases, with 12 bases remaining between them. Germline loops: CDR1 SGHDN, CDR2 FVKESK. CDR3 coding DNA: TGTGCCAGCAGCTCGGTCGCCCCTGAGCAGTACTTC. Its protein is CASSSVAPEQYF.

This clone came up a few times. Other DNA sequences from this sample encode an identical CDR3 as well. V gene TRBV5-1 combines with J gene TRBJ1-1, with 7 bases that match TRBD1. Trimming took 4 bases from V and 8 from J; bases not matched to a gene: 5. CDR1 SGHRS and CDR2 YFSETQ come from the germline V gene. The CDR3 loop spans 12 amino acids. The CDR3 protein is CASSPETGEAFF. As DNA, the CDR3 is TGCGCCAGCAGCCCAGAGACAGGGGAAGCTTTCTTT.

The chain couples TRBV5-6 to TRBJ2-1; D not resolved. V was cut by 0 bases and J by 3 bases, with 7 bases left in between. The CDR3 loop spans 14 amino acids. Germline CDR1 SGHDT, CDR2 YYEEEE. In DNA, the CDR3 is TGTGCCAGCAGCTTGGAGTCCGGCTACAATGAGCAGTTCTTC. Translating gives CASSLESGYNEQFF.

The chain employs TRBV18 and TRBJ1-6, with TRBD1 matching 9 bases. Germline CDR1 reads KGHSH; CDR2 reads LQKENI. Unmatched junction bases numbered 11, after V lost 6 bases and J lost 8 bases. This CDR3 is 16 amino acids long. CDR3 protein: CASSPIQGATDSPLHF. The CDR3 DNA reads as TGTGCCAGCTCCCCCATACAGGGGGCCACGGATTCACCCCTCCACTTT.

The chain couples TRBV9 to TRBJ1-5, with a tentative D call TRBD1 (5 bases). This CDR3 spans 15 amino acids. Germline V gene data show CDR1 as SGDLS and CDR2 as YYNGEE. V was cut by 9 bases and J by 6 bases, with 22 bases left in between. CDR3: CAKMGQAGGIQPQHF. The CDR3 DNA reads TGTGCCAAAATGGGGCAGGCGGGGGGAATTCAGCCCCAGCATTTT.

The J gene is TRBJ2-1, the V gene TRBV7-6; 7 bases are a match to TRBD1. J gave up 8 bases and V 7 bases, and 5 bases lay outside the gene matches. The CDR3 runs to 12 residues. Germline CDR1 SGHVS, CDR2 FNYEAQ. As DNA, the CDR3 is TGTGCCAGCACCGACAGGGTCGATGAGCAGTTCTTC. Protein sequence: CASTDRVDEQFF.